The 20 T cell receptor beta chains listed next were all sequenced from one sample in a study of T cells in Graves' hyperthyroidism and ophthalmopathy. Template material for amplifying TCR beta CDR3 regions consisted of RNA transcripts. A first-round RT-PCR of the TCR CDR3 used the HTBI primer set. Via MiXCR, TCRdb re-called the multiplex PCR reads, giving one row per CDR3 protein. The repertoire includes about 640,000 distinct CDR3 sequences, around 13% of them detected once, and under 15% sits in the top ten. Sequenced sample: blood. The receptors here all came from a woman between 45 and 65 years old with Graves' ophthalmopathy.

This clonotype was picked up many times. Germline and junction disagree at one end, which may indicate a read error. V and J are TRBV7-2 and TRBJ2-7, with TRBD1 matching over 7 bases. Germline loops: CDR1 SGHTA, CDR2 FQGNSA. The CDR3 extends over 15 amino acids. The CDR3 sequence: CASSLGGTVSYEQYF. Here the CDR3 DNA reads TGTGCCAGCAGCTTAGGGGGGACAGTCTCCTATGAGCAGTACTTC. Full variable domain (missing parts from reference TRBV7-2 and TRBJ2-7): GAGVSQSPSNKVTEKGKDVELRCDPISGHTALYWYRQSLGQGLEFLIYFQGNSAPDKSGLPSDRFSAERTGGSVSTLTIQRTQQEDSAVYLCASSLGGTVSYEQYFGPGTRLTVT.

This clonotype has a count of ten or more. The J gene is TRBJ2-7, the V gene TRBV28; possible D gene TRBD1, 5 bases. This CDR3 spans 14 amino acids. Trimming removed 1 base at V and 1 base at J, with 8 bases between. Per germline, CDR1 MDHEN and CDR2 SYDVKM. In nucleotides, the CDR3 is TGTGCCAGCAGTTTATTAGGGGTTTCCTACGAGCAGTACTTC. It is translated as CASSLLGVSYEQYF.

This clonotype was seen a few times. The V call is TRBV6-1, the J call TRBJ2-7; TRBD2 aligns across 7 bases. The trim removed 10 bases at V and 0 bases at J, leaving 3 bases unmatched. Germline V CDR1 and CDR2: MNHNS, SASEGT. The CDR3 length is 12 residues. The CDR3 loop is CATGRSSYEQYF. The CDR3 DNA reads as TGTGCCACCGGGAGGAGCTCCTACGAGCAGTACTTC.

Many counts were recorded for this clonotype. The J gene is TRBJ2-5, the V gene TRBV20-1; unclear D gene. The CDR3 is made up of 14 amino acids. V lost 3 bases and J 2 bases, leaving 13 bases between the germline ends. Germline V gene lookup returns CDR1 DFQATT and CDR2 SNEGSKA (reference sequence). As DNA, the CDR3 is TGCAGTGCTAGCCCCTACGGCACTCAAGAGACCCAGTACTTC. Its translation: CSASPYGTQETQYF.

This clonotype has just a few counts. The chain carries TRBV5-1 and TRBJ2-7; no reliable D call. The V gene lost 2 bases and the J gene lost 3 bases, with 12 bases spanning the gap. From germline, CDR1 is SGHRS and CDR2 YFSETQ. There are 14 residues in the CDR3. This CDR3 is CASSLATVFYEQYF. The CDR3 coding sequence is TGCGCCAGCAGCTTAGCCACGGTGTTCTACGAGCAGTACTTC.

In this sample, this clonotype turned up a few times. The chain links TRBV29-1 to TRBJ2-5; no reliable D call. Germline V gene data show CDR1 as SQVTM and CDR2 as ANQGSEA. This CDR3 comprises 13 residues. Trimming pared 4 bases from V and 2 bases from J, leaving 11 bases between. Here the CDR3 reads CSVGFALQETQYF. DNA for the CDR3: TGCAGCGTTGGGTTCGCGTTACAAGAGACCCAGTACTTC.

This clonotype was picked up a small number of times. This chain joins TRBV2 and TRBJ1-6, with D perhaps TRBD1 (5 bases). The CDR3 is made up of 14 amino acids. Trimming pared 7 bases from V and 10 bases from J, leaving 17 bases between. CDR1 SNHLY and CDR2 FYNNEI come from the germline V gene. In DNA, the CDR3 is TGTGCCAGCATCACTCCGGGATCAGGGTCACCCCTCCACTTT. It specifies CASITPGSGSPLHF.

This clonotype occurred many times. The chain uses TRBV7-3 and TRBJ2-3, with 9 bases matching TRBD2. CDR1 and CDR2 from the germline V gene are SGHTA and FQGTGA. The CDR3 is 19 amino acids. The trim removed 0 bases at V and 4 bases at J, leaving 14 bases unmatched. The chain's CDR3 is CASSLTPVKVAGVPDTQYF. The CDR3 bases are TGTGCCAGCAGCTTAACGCCGGTAAAGGTAGCGGGAGTGCCAGATACGCAGTATTTT.

This rearrangement joins TRBV3-1 to TRBJ2-1; 8 bases match TRBD2. With 1 base clipped from V and 3 bases from J, the junction kept 11 bases outside the gene matches. The CDR3 covers 18 residues. Germline CDR1 reads LGHDT; CDR2 reads YNNKEL (reference sequence). CDR3 coding DNA: TGTGCCAGCAGCCAAGTCCCGGGGGGCGGGAGGTTCTACAATGAGCAGTTCTTC. Its translation: CASSQVPGGGRFYNEQFF.

For this clonotype: A much larger clone lies a single base off, so this may be a read error. The chain is built from TRBV29-1 and TRBJ2-1, with 9 bases that match TRBD1. V dropped 8 bases and J dropped 8; count of bases not matched to a gene: 10. The CDR3 covers 13 residues. Germline lookup yields CDR1 SQVTM and CDR2 ANQGSEA. In DNA form, the CDR3 reads TGCAGCTATAGGACAGGGGAGGTCGATGAGCAGTTCTTC. Its protein product is CSYRTGEVDEQFF.

The gene calls are TRBV19 and TRBJ1-2; TRBD1 agrees at 8 bases. J gave up 0 bases and V 6 bases, and 6 bases lay outside the gene matches. Germline-derived CDR1 and CDR2 are LNHDA and SQIVND (reference sequence). CDR3 length: 15 residues. The CDR3: CASRDREPSNYGYTF. CDR3 in DNA: TGTGCCAGTAGGGACAGGGAACCGTCTAACTATGGCTACACCTTC. The entire variable domain, with the rest obtained from reference TRBV19 and TRBJ1-2, is as follows: DGGITQSPKYLFRKEGQNVTLSCEQNLNHDAMYWYRQDPGQGLRLIYYSQIVNDFQKGDIAEGYSVSREKKESFPLTVTSAQKNPTAFYLCASRDREPSNYGYTFGSGTRLTVV.

The chain combines TRBV5-1 with TRBJ1-5, with TRBD1 identical over 9 bases. This CDR3 is built from 17 residues. Trimming cost V 4 bases and J 9 bases; bases outside gene matches: 17. The germline V gene has CDR1 SGHRS and CDR2 YFSETQ. CDR3 DNA sequence: TGCGCCAGCAGCCCCGGGACAGGGCAAGACTGGACCCGGCCCCAGCATTTT. The encoded protein is CASSPGTGQDWTRPQHF.

In this sample, this clonotype turned up a few times. The chain carries TRBV10-3 and TRBJ1-1, with TRBD1 identical over 10 bases. CDR3 size: 14 residues. V trimming: 7 bases; J trimming: 5 bases; junction bases outside the gene matches: 7. Germline assignment: CDR1 ENHRY and CDR2 SYGVKD. DNA for the CDR3: TGTGCCATCACCCCGGGACAGGGGAGGACTGAAGCTTTCTTT. Its protein product is CAITPGQGRTEAFF.

This clonotype was found a few times. The gene calls are TRBV6-2 or TRBV6-3 and TRBJ2-1; 13 bases match TRBD2. Trimming cost V 2 bases and J 7 bases; bases outside gene matches: 5. The germline V gene encodes CDR1 MNHEY and CDR2 SVGEGT. This CDR3 has 16 amino acids. CDR3: CASSYRTSGSGNEQFF. The DNA for the CDR3 is TGTGCCAGCAGTTACAGGACTAGCGGGAGCGGTAATGAGCAGTTCTTC.

The chain employs TRBV28 and TRBJ2-7; 13 nucleotides align to TRBD2. The CDR3 totals 18 residues. Trimming at V came to 4 bases and at J to 0 bases, leaving 9 bases not matched to a gene. Germline values: CDR1 MDHEN, CDR2 SYDVKM. The chain's CDR3 is CASSSEGTSGVSSYEQYF. CDR3 sequence (DNA): TGTGCCAGCAGTTCCGAGGGGACTAGCGGGGTAAGCTCCTACGAGCAGTACTTC.

This rearrangement joins TRBV7-9 to TRBJ2-1; 13 nucleotides match TRBD2. This CDR3 is 12 amino acids long. The V gene end was trimmed by 6 bases and the J gene end by 12 bases; junction bases not matched to a gene: 2. Germline CDR1 and CDR2: SEHNR and FQNEAQ (reference sequence). This chain's CDR3 is CASSRLAGGQFF. The CDR3 region has the DNA TGTGCCAGCAGTCGACTAGCGGGAGGGCAGTTCTTC.

The chain carries TRBV9 and TRBJ2-6, with D possibly called TRBD1 or TRBD2 (6 bases each). V was pared by 4 bases and J by 0 bases, with 11 bases between. From germline, CDR1 is SGDLS and CDR2 YYNGEE. This CDR3 is built from 16 residues. CDR3 nucleotides: TGTGCCAGCAGCCCCGGAGGGGGCTCTGGGGCCAACGTCCTGACTTTC. Translated: CASSPGGGSGANVLTF.

This clonotype has ten or more counts. The J gene is TRBJ1-1, the V gene TRBV6-2 or TRBV6-3; 7 bases line up with TRBD1. The CDR3 covers 15 residues. V shed 2 bases and J 4 bases; nucleotides not matched to a gene: 7. Germline loops: CDR1 MNHEY, CDR2 SVGEGT. The CDR3 sequence is CASSYALAGGTEAFF. CDR3 nucleotides: TGTGCCAGCAGTTACGCATTGGCAGGGGGCACTGAAGCTTTCTTT.

This clonotype was detected a few times. The V call is TRBV14, the J call TRBJ2-5; the match to TRBD2 covers 10 bases. V lost 4 bases to trimming and J lost 2 bases; unmatched junction nucleotides: 13. Germline CDR1 SGHDN, CDR2 FVKESK. There are 18 residues in the CDR3. DNA of the CDR3: TGTGCCAGCAGCCCATATTTCGGGACTAGCGCACTTCAAGAGACCCAGTACTTC. Translating gives CASSPYFGTSALQETQYF.

This clonotype was counted ten times or more. This chain connects TRBV20-1 to TRBJ2-4; 10 bases fit TRBD2. The V and J ends lost 0 bases and 6 bases, in that order; junction bases with no gene match: 5. Germline CDR1 and CDR2: DFQATT and SNEGSKA (reference sequence). The CDR3 has 15 amino acids. Here the CDR3 DNA reads TGCAGTGCTAGAGATGCGGGACTAGCGCTAAACATTCAGTACTTC. Translating gives CSARDAGLALNIQYF.